This T cell receptor beta chain comes out of a study of T cell responses to AZD1222 COVID-19 vaccine. The table came from immunoSEQ multiplex PCR; TCRdb's copy has only in-frame clones and leaves some out. Among about 110,000 clones listed, around 94% were seen once. V dropped 10 bases and J dropped 9; count of bases not matched to a gene: 16. CDR1 is MNHEY and CDR2 is SVGAGI in the germline V gene. The CDR3 loop spans 15 amino acids. The V gene is TRBV6-5, the J gene TRBJ2-1; TRBD2 matches 9 bases. The specimen comprised peripheral blood, sampled on day 0 of AZD1222 vaccination. The sequence was obtained from an adult in good health. The CDR3 DNA reads TGTGCCACTACGCGGGAGGGAGGGACTAGTTTTGAGCAGTTCTTC. Its protein is CATTREGGTSFEQFF.